This entry describes one T cell receptor beta chain. The source of the sample is a study of control samples from healthy donors and cancer patients. Germline CDR1 reads SGHDN; CDR2 reads FVKESK. V dropped 2 bases and J dropped 4 bases, with 17 bases sitting between them. This CDR3 has 16 amino acids. Data came from immunoSEQ multiplex PCR; TCRdb stores just in-frame clones and leaves some out. The table includes 150,000 or so clones, approximately 94% detected once. The sample was blood. The origin of this receptor is a man between 18 and 29 years old in good health. V usage is TRBV14 and J usage is TRBJ1-1; D is uncertain. Here the CDR3 DNA reads TGTGCCAGCAGCCAAAAGAGTACCAGGTCTCTCACTGAAGCTTTCTTT. It specifies CASSQKSTRSLTEAFF.